This note documents a single TCR beta chain sequence. What this receptor recognizes is not known. No much larger clonotype is one base removed from it; base qualities were not supplied. The data were obtained in a study of OX40 agonist ivuxolimab in advanced cancers. Broadly, across the study: Ivuxolimab, which targeted the costimulatory receptor OX40 (CD134), was an agonistic, fully human IgG2 monoclonal antibody. Of the roughly 52 dose-escalation patients, hepatocellular carcinoma was present in around 19, melanoma in around 15, renal cell carcinoma in 9 and head and neck cancer in 9. In the dose-escalation cohort, more than 75% of patients were male, and the mean age was approximately 60 years, with a range of roughly 20 to 85. Partial responses were achieved by three dose-escalation patients, of whom one had hepatocellular carcinoma and two had cutaneous melanoma. Patients were allowed to have had prior anti-PD-1, anti-PD-L1 or anti-CTLA-4 therapy, and around 41% of the dose-escalation patients had previously received checkpoint inhibitors. The purpose of peripheral TCRbeta sequencing was to test whether ivuxolimab changed TCR sequence diversity and led to clonal T-cell expansion. The paper covers the monotherapy dose-escalation part of the phase I ivuxolimab trial, which included N of about 50 patients. Intravenous ivuxolimab was administered to patients every 2 weeks at six dose levels: 0.01, 0.1, 0.3, 1.5, 3 and 10 mg/kg. Points the paper makes about the study in general: After ivuxolimab, more expanded clones were found on average in CD8+ T cells than in CD4+ T cells. At doses of 0.1 to 3.0 mg/kg, clonal expansion of both CD4+ and CD8+ blood T cells was observed from baseline to week 6. Partial responders in the 0.1-3.0 mg/kg groups had among the lowest normalized peripheral clonal expansion, especially among CD8+ T cells. Low levels of normalized T-cell clonal expansion were also seen in some patients who did not respond. Antigen specificity was not determined for the clonally expanded peripheral T cells.

Patients with a history of autoimmune disease or receiving systemic immunosuppression were excluded from the trial. Peripheral blood for TCR sequencing was drawn from every dose cohort at baseline, at cycle 4 day 1 and at cycle 7 day 1. The samples were drawn from a first-in-human, open-label, multicenter phase I dose-escalation trial of ivuxolimab. Adults with locally advanced or metastatic melanoma, renal cell, hepatocellular, or head and neck squamous cell carcinoma were enrolled in the trial. Before TCR sequencing, CD4+ T cells and CD8+ T cells from peripheral blood were sorted into separate populations. For sequencing of the TCRbeta CDR3 region, genomic DNA was extracted from the sorted cells. TCRbeta CDR3 regions were sequenced using the immunoSEQ Assay. The table comes from immuneACCESS by way of TCRdb, which keeps in-frame sequences with V and J called. Part of the clones is missing from these tables; in studies checked, under half for an unresolved V gene and the rest for unknown reasons. The sample table holds tens of thousands of clones, of which less than 85% were seen once. The ten largest account for 11% of the sample.

Reading the germline V gene gives CDR1 SGHTA and CDR2 FQGNSA. Taken from cysteine to phenylalanine, the CDR3 has 13 residues. Only the CDR3 DNA stays, 39 bases, in frame from base 1. The specimen was CD4+ or CD8+ T cells sorted from blood, collected in a trial of the OX40 agonist ivuxolimab. The rearranged chain carries TRBV7-2 and TRBJ2-5; a weak D assignment points to TRBD1 (5 bases agree). Matching the DNA end better, TRBJ2-7 makes the J call doubtful. This receptor was obtained from an adult with an advanced solid tumor such as melanoma, head and neck, liver or kidney cancer. The sequenced DNA is TGTGCCGGGGTCCGGGCAGGGTCCTACGAGCAGTACTTC. Its translation is CAGVRAGSYEQYF.